The T cell receptor beta chain under discussion was sequenced for a study of T cell clusters in autoimmune cytopenias. Whole-study context: Per sample, median TRB depth was around 51,000 reads, yielding a median about 2,500 distinct clonotypes. Study-wide results and caveats: Primary autoimmune cytopenia patients seemingly lacked the physiological T cell clusters found in healthy donors. Active autoimmune hepatitis patients had around 2.7-fold fewer exclusive TRB clusters than healthy donors.

This clonotype registers medium-sized by frequency. The antigen remains undetermined. The CDR3 has 13 residues. Looked up from germline, CDR1 is MNHNS and CDR2 is SASEGT. TRB rearrangements were amplified by touch-down multiplex PCR with mixed TRB-A/B primers. TCRdb re-called the multiplex PCR reads; one entry per CDR3 protein, DNA not given. The sample's table shows about 7,400 distinct CDR3 sequences. Each sample's input was roughly 230 ng genomic DNA, approximately 37,500 genome equivalents. Source material: peripheral blood. The sequence derives from a human donor with an autoimmune cytopenia or autoimmune hepatitis (not recorded which). The chain couples TRBV6-1 to TRBJ2-2; TCRdb's D call of TRBD1 is untestable without DNA. The CDR3 loop reads CASAPGVNGELFF.